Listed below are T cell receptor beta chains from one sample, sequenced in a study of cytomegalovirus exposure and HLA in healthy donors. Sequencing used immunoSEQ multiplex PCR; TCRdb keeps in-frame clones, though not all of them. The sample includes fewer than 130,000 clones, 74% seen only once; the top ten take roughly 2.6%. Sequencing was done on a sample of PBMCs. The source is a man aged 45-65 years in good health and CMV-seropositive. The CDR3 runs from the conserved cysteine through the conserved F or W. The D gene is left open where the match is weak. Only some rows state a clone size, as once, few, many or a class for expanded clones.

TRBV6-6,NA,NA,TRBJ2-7,TGTGCCAGCAGTTACGAGGTTCGCTACGAGCAGTACTTC,CASSYEVRYEQYF
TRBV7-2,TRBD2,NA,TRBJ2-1,TGTGCCAGCAGCGCTCCGGGACTAGCAACCTACAATGAGCAGTTCTTC,CASSAPGLATYNEQFF
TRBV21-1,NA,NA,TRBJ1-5,TGTGCCAGCAGCTCCCCCGGAGGGTTTGGCAATCAGCCCCAGCATTTT,CASSSPGGFGNQPQHF
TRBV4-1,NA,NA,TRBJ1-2,TGCGCCAGCAGCCAAGCTTATCCCGGGCCGGGGGGCTACACCTTC,CASSQAYPGPGGYTF
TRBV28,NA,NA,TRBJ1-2,TGTGCCAGCAGGCTGGGACAACTCAGCTATGGCTACACCTTC,CASRLGQLSYGYTF
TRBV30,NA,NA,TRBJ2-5,TGTGCCTTGGAGTGGGAAGAGACCCAGTACTTC,CALEWEETQYF
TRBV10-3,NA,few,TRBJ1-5,TGTGCCATCAGCCTCCAGCGTGAGGAGCCCCAGCATTTT,CAISLQREEPQHF
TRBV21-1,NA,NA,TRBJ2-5,TGTGCCAGCTTTGGGACAGGGCAGTTGAGGGAGACCCAGTACTTC,CASFGTGQLRETQYF
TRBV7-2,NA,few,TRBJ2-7,TGTGCCAGCAGCTTAGGCCCCTCAACTATCTACGAGCAGTACTTC,CASSLGPSTIYEQYF
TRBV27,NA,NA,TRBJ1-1,TGTGCCAGCAGGAAAGGAGGGAACATTGAAGCTTTCTTT,CASRKGGNIEAFF
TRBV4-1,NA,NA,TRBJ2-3,TGCGCCAGCACTCCTACCGGGACTTTACCCGATACGCAGTATTTT,CASTPTGTLPDTQYF
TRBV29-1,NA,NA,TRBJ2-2,TGCAGCGTTGGTCACAGGTTGAACACCGGGGAGCTGTTTTTT,CSVGHRLNTGELFF
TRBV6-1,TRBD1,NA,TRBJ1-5,TGTGCCAGCCATAGGGGACAGGAGAATCAGCCCCAGCATTTT,CASHRGQENQPQHF
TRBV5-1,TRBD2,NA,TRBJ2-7,TGCGCCAGCGGAACCGGACTAGCCCTTCCCTACGAGCAGTACTTC,CASGTGLALPYEQYF
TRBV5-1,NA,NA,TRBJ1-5,TGCGCCAGCAGCTTAGGTCTCAGGCCCGAGCCCCAGCATTTT,CASSLGLRPEPQHF
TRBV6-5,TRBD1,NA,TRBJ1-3,TGTGCCAGCAGTCCACAGGGGTCAGAAAACACCATATATTTT,CASSPQGSENTIYF
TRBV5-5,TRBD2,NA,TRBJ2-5,TGTGCCAGCAGCCCAATGACTAGCGGGGCCCCCCAAGAGACCCAGTACTTC,CASSPMTSGAPQETQYF
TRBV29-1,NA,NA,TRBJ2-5,TGCAGCGTTGGGCTCATGGAGACCCAGTACTTC,CSVGLMETQYF
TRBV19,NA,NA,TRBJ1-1,TGTGCCAGTAGTATTACGGGGAGCACTGAAGCTTTCTTT,CASSITGSTEAFF
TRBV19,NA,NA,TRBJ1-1,TGTGCCAGTAGTATAGCTGCCAGCGAGAACACTGAAGCTTTCTTT,CASSIAASENTEAFF
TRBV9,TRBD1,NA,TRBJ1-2,TGTGCCAGCAGCGCAAGGACAGGACTCAACTATGGCTACACCTTC,CASSARTGLNYGYTF